Shown below are 10 T cell receptor beta chains from a single sample sequenced in a study of cytomegalovirus exposure and HLA in healthy donors. 60 Vbeta and 13 Jbeta primers were used in PCR. Sequencing was performed with immunoSEQ multiplex PCR; in TCRdb, only in-frame clones are kept and a portion is missing. Of roughly 180,000 clones in the sample, approximately 72% were seen once. Sequences were obtained from PBMCs. The receptors come from a female donor in good health and CMV-seronegative.

The table lists this clone with a few counts. V is TRBV7-2 and J is TRBJ2-1; perhaps TRBD2 as D (6 bases). CDR3 length: 15 amino acids. The germline V gene encodes CDR1 SGHTA and CDR2 FQGNSA. Trimming removed 5 bases at V and 2 bases at J, with 13 bases between. The CDR3, as DNA: TGTGCCAGCAGCCAACATAGCGGTCCCTACAATGAGCAGTTCTTC. It specifies CASSQHSGPYNEQFF. Based on the CDR3 plus reference TRBV7-2 and TRBJ2-1, the full variable domain is GAGVSQSPSNKVTEKGKDVELRCDPISGHTALYWYRQSLGQGLEFLIYFQGNSAPDKSGLPSDRFSAERTGGSVSTLTIQRTQQEDSAVYLCASSQHSGPYNEQFFGPGTRLTVL.

This chain links TRBV30 with TRBJ1-2; D possibly corresponds to TRBD1 (6 bases). The CDR3 loop spans 14 amino acids. Germline values: CDR1 GTSNPN, CDR2 SVGIG (reference sequence). Trimming removed 2 bases from V and 8 bases from J, with 18 bases in between. The CDR3 bases are TGTGCCTGGAGTCCCGGGACACCCTCGGGGGGCTACACCTTC. It codes for CAWSPGTPSGGYTF.

V usage is TRBV15 and J usage is TRBJ1-2, with D uncertain. Per germline, CDR1 LNHNV and CDR2 YYDKDF (reference sequence). V dropped 1 base and J dropped 4 bases, with 16 bases sitting between them. This CDR3 contains 16 residues. The CDR3 DNA is TGTGCCACCAGCAGAGCCCGAGCACTTCACTTCTATGGCTACACCTTC. It translates to CATSRARALHFYGYTF.

This clone was seen more than once but under ten times. This rearrangement joins TRBV7-2 to TRBJ2-7, with TRBD2 identical over 12 bases. V was clipped by 5 bases and J by 1 base; unmatched bases: 3. The CDR3 contains 15 residues. CDR1 is SGHTA, CDR2 FQGNSA, per germline. CDR3 protein: CASSGTSGLSYEQYF. The CDR3 DNA reads as TGTGCCAGCAGCGGGACTAGCGGGCTTTCCTACGAGCAGTACTTC.

This chain connects TRBV7-2 to TRBJ2-7; tentative D call: TRBD1 (5 bases). Germline CDR1 is SGHTA and CDR2 is FQGNSA. V shed 4 bases and J shed 4 bases, with 11 bases lying between them. This CDR3 is built from 13 residues. The CDR3, as DNA: TGTGCCAGCAGCTCACCGGACACTTACGAGCAGTACTTC. Its translation is CASSSPDTYEQYF. The entire variable domain, with the rest obtained from reference TRBV7-2 and TRBJ2-7, is as follows: GAGVSQSPSNKVTEKGKDVELRCDPISGHTALYWYRQSLGQGLEFLIYFQGNSAPDKSGLPSDRFSAERTGGSVSTLTIQRTQQEDSAVYLCASSSPDTYEQYFGPGTRLTVT.

This clone was seen a handful of times. The chain couples TRBV30 to TRBJ1-4, with D perhaps TRBD1 (6 bases). This CDR3 region has 13 residues. Germline values: CDR1 GTSNPN, CDR2 SVGIG (reference sequence). V shed 2 bases and J shed 8 bases, with 12 bases lying between them. The CDR3 reads CAWSRGGPEKLFF. CDR3 in DNA: TGTGCCTGGAGTAGGGGGGGCCCAGAAAAACTGTTTTTT.

Comments on this clone: At one boundary the junction diverges from the germline segment, which might be a read error. The chain joins TRBV7-7 to TRBJ2-2; D is unresolved. Germline V gives CDR1 SSHAT, CDR2 FNYEAQ (reference sequence). The CDR3 is made up of 13 amino acids. CDR3 amino acids: CASSPSDTGELFF. For the CDR3, the DNA is TGTGCTAGCAGTCCTTCGGACACCGGGGAGCTGTTTTTT. The whole variable domain, remainder taken from reference TRBV7-7 and TRBJ2-2, is GAGVSQSPRYKVTKRGQDVTLRCDPISSHATLYWYQQALGQGPEFLTYFNYEAQPDKSGLPSDRFSAERPEGSISTLTIQRTEQRDSAMYRCASSPSDTGELFFGEGSRLTVL.

This CDR3 is CASLQGNEQFF. The CDR3 DNA follows: TGTGCCAGCCTACAGGGGAATGAGCAGTTCTTC. The chain recombines TRBV6-5 with TRBJ2-1; 7 nucleotides match TRBD1. There are 11 residues in the CDR3. CDR1 and CDR2 from the germline V gene are MNHEY and SVGAGI. V lost 8 bases, J lost 7 bases, and 2 bases stayed unmatched.

In DNA form, the CDR3 reads TGTGCCAGCAGTTGGGGACTAGCGGGGGGCACAGATACGCAGTATTTT. It encodes CASSWGLAGGTDTQYF. This chain joins TRBV2 and TRBJ2-3, with 14 bases matching TRBD2. This CDR3 has 16 residues. Germline assignment: CDR1 SNHLY and CDR2 FYNNEI. J was trimmed by 1 base and V by 5 bases; bases with no gene match: 2.

The chain couples TRBV4-1 to TRBJ2-7, with 7 bases matching TRBD2. Germline V gene sequence: CDR1 MGHRA, CDR2 YSYEKL. V was clipped by 0 bases and J by 4 bases; unmatched bases: 6. The CDR3 loop spans 15 amino acids. This chain's CDR3 is CASSQESTSRYEQYF. CDR3 nucleotides: TGCGCCAGCAGCCAAGAATCGACTAGCCGGTACGAGCAGTACTTC.